The 10 T cell receptor beta chains in this list originate from one sample, sequenced in a study of CD8+ T cells in alopecia areata. In each case, RNA was isolated and then reverse transcribed into cDNA as the sequencing template. The assay was immunoSEQ multiplex PCR, and TCRdb's table has in-frame clones only and misses some. The sample lists about 140,000 clones; around 87% were seen once. Treatment indicated: oral pan-JAK inhibitor, 5-10 mg twice daily. The sequences come from CD8+ T cells sorted from blood, collected at week 4, from a patient treated with tofacitinib. These TCRs come from a human donor with alopecia areata.

This clone was recorded a few times. The rearrangement links TRBV6-1 to TRBJ2-2; possible D gene TRBD2, 6 bases. Germline CDR1 MNHNS, CDR2 SASEGT. V was clipped by 6 bases and J by 4 bases, with 15 bases between them. The CDR3 runs to 15 residues. CDR3 DNA: TGTGCCAGCAGCCTACAAGACGGGGGCACCGGGGAGCTGTTTTTT. Translated, it gives CASSLQDGGTGELFF.

This clone has a handful of counts. The chain employs TRBV7-9 and TRBJ2-6; tentatively, D is TRBD1 (6 bases). This CDR3 contains 19 residues. V was clipped by 5 bases and J by 0 bases, with 20 bases between them. The germline CDR1 and CDR2 sequences are SEHNR and FQNEAQ (reference sequence). The CDR3 is CASSPQTGTIPSGANVLTF. Here the CDR3 DNA reads TGTGCCAGCAGCCCGCAGACAGGAACAATTCCCTCTGGGGCCAACGTCCTGACTTTC.

The CDR3 DNA reads as TGCGCCAGCAGCTTGTTTTTCGCCTCTGGGGCCAACGTCCTGACTTTC. Protein product: CASSLFFASGANVLTF. V usage is TRBV5-1 and J usage is TRBJ2-6; no firm D call. Germline V gene lookup returns CDR1 SGHRS and CDR2 YFSETQ. This CDR3 contains 16 residues. Trimming removed 1 base at V and 0 bases at J, with 8 bases between. The variable domain in full, completed from reference TRBV5-1 and TRBJ2-6, reads KAGVTQTPRYLIKTRGQQVTLSCSPISGHRSVSWYQQTPGQGLQFLFEYFSETQRNKGNFPGRFSGRQFSNSRSEMNVSTLELGDSALYLCASSLFFASGANVLTFGAGSRLTVL.

This sequence joins TRBV7-8 and TRBJ2-3; 15 nucleotides match TRBD2. This CDR3 contains 18 residues. Germline CDR1 SGHVS, CDR2 FQNEAQ. J lost 3 bases, V lost 10 bases, and 14 bases had no gene match. The CDR3 region is CATDPGTSGGPGTDTQYF. CDR3 DNA sequence: TGTGCCACCGACCCCGGGACTAGCGGGGGGCCCGGGACAGATACGCAGTATTTT. The whole variable domain, remainder taken from reference TRBV7-8 and TRBJ2-3, is GAGVSQSPRYKVAKRGQDVALRCDPISGHVSLFWYQQALGQGPEFLTYFQNEAQLDKSGLPSDRFFAERPEGSVSTLKIQRTQQEDSAVYLCATDPGTSGGPGTDTQYFGPGTRLTVL.

The chain has TRBV30 and TRBJ2-7; D gene uncertain. CDR1 and CDR2 from the germline V gene are GTSNPN and SVGIG (reference sequence). V was cut by 1 base and J by 3 bases, with 16 bases left in between. The CDR3 covers 15 residues. The CDR3 loop is CAWSGVGPASYEQYF. The CDR3 region has the DNA TGTGCCTGGAGTGGTGTAGGGCCCGCCAGCTACGAGCAGTACTTC.

The chain employs TRBV7-9 and TRBJ2-3; 11 nucleotides align to TRBD2. The CDR3 has 15 amino acids. Germline V gene data show CDR1 as SEHNR and CDR2 as FQNEAQ (reference sequence). Germline trimming cut 1 base from V and 7 bases from J; bases unmatched to any gene: 4. The CDR3 loop reads CASSLETSGVNTQYF. The CDR3 bases are TGTGCCAGCAGCTTAGAGACTAGCGGGGTAAATACGCAGTATTTT.

The chain has TRBV29-1 and TRBJ1-2, with 7 nucleotides matching TRBD1. Trimming at V came to 0 bases and at J to 8 bases, leaving 12 bases not matched to a gene. In germline, CDR1 is SQVTM, CDR2 ANQGSEA. The CDR3 extends over 15 amino acids. The CDR3 sequence: CSVEDLTGDGFGYTF. CDR3 nucleotide sequence: TGCAGCGTTGAAGACTTAACAGGGGATGGCTTCGGCTACACCTTC. Variable domain in full (rest from reference TRBV29-1 and TRBJ1-2): SAVISQKPSRDICQRGTSLTIQCQVDSQVTMMFWYRQQPGQSLTLIATANQGSEATYESGFVIDKFPISRPNLTFSTLTVSNMSPEDSSIYLCSVEDLTGDGFGYTFGSGTRLTVV.

The CDR3 DNA is TGTGCCAGCAGTTTCAACAGGGCCAACACCGGGGAGCTGTTTTTT. It codes for CASSFNRANTGELFF. This chain links TRBV27 with TRBJ2-2, with D maybe TRBD1 (6 bases). The ends were cut back, 3 bases at V and 2 bases at J, with 10 bases in the middle. The germline gives CDR1 MNHEY, CDR2 SMNVEV (reference sequence). The CDR3 is 15 residues long.

The J gene is TRBJ2-2, the V gene TRBV7-8; 12 positions agree with TRBD2. The germline V gene has CDR1 SGHVS and CDR2 FQNEAQ. CDR3 length equals 16 residues. Unmatched junction bases numbered 8, after V lost 5 bases and J lost 7 bases. The CDR3 sequence: CASSAGTSGWGGELFF. Here the CDR3 DNA reads TGTGCCAGCAGCGCTGGGACTAGCGGGTGGGGCGGGGAGCTGTTTTTT. Drawing the rest from reference TRBV7-8 and TRBJ2-2, the complete variable domain is GAGVSQSPRYKVAKRGQDVALRCDPISGHVSLFWYQQALGQGPEFLTYFQNEAQLDKSGLPSDRFFAERPEGSVSTLKIQRTQQEDSAVYLCASSAGTSGWGGELFFGEGSRLTVL.

The CDR3, as DNA: TGCGCCAGCTCGGACGTATCGGATACGCAGTATTTT. Translated, it gives CASSDVSDTQYF. V and J are TRBV10-2 and TRBJ2-3; no clear D. CDR1 WSHSY and CDR2 SAAADI come from the germline V gene. The germline V and J ends were trimmed by 8 bases and 6 bases, with 12 bases remaining between them. The CDR3 sequence is 12 residues long.